A single sample is the source of the 27 T cell receptor beta chains below, sequenced in a study of blood T cells in healthy people across ages. Primers used in a second PCR of roughly 7 to 12 cycles were a sample-barcoded 5' primer and a J-beta primer mix. TCRdb ran MiXCR on the 5' RACE reads and lists one entry per CDR3 protein. Of about a million distinct CDR3 sequences listed, about 53% were seen once; the top ten hold about a fifth. The material sequenced was blood. The origin of the receptors is a woman aged 60-75 years in good health.

V and J are TRBV28 and TRBJ1-4; D call uncertain. CDR1 and CDR2 from the germline V gene are MDHEN and SYDVKM. The V end was cut by 7 bases, the J end by 6 bases, with 18 bases between. This CDR3 has 15 residues. The CDR3 loop reads CASTPRRQSHEKLFF. The CDR3 coding sequence is TGTGCCAGCACTCCCCGGAGGCAGAGTCATGAAAAACTGTTTTTT.

The rearrangement links TRBV5-5 to TRBJ2-7, with D tentatively TRBD2 (6 bases). This CDR3 spans 15 amino acids. Germline lookup yields CDR1 SGHKS and CDR2 YYEKEE (reference sequence). V lost 0 bases and J 2 bases, leaving 12 bases between the germline ends. CDR3 sequence: CASSLVFGSTYEQYF. The CDR3 nucleotides are TGTGCCAGCAGCTTGGTTTTCGGGAGCACCTACGAGCAGTACTTC. The full variable domain, in which reference TRBV5-5 and TRBJ2-7 provide the parts outside the CDR3, is DAGVTQSPTHLIKTRGQQVTLRCSPISGHKSVSWYQQVLGQGPQFIFQYYEKEERGRGNFPDRFSARQFPNYSSELNVNALLLGDSALYLCASSLVFGSTYEQYFGPGTRLTVT.

The CDR3 sequence: CASRRGEGRTYEQYF. The CDR3 nucleotides are TGCGCCAGCCGCCGAGGAGAGGGGCGTACGTACGAGCAGTACTTC. The chain carries TRBV4-1 and TRBJ2-7; the D call may be TRBD1 or TRBD2 (5 bases each). CDR1 is MGHRA, CDR2 YSYEKL, per germline. With 8 bases removed from V and 4 bases from J, the gap between germline ends came to 21 bases. The CDR3 has 15 residues.

This clonotype appeared a few times. J is TRBJ1-2 and V is TRBV9; no clear D. The CDR3 is 13 residues long. Per germline, CDR1 SGDLS and CDR2 YYNGEE. Trimming took 2 bases from V and 6 from J, leaving 11 bases between them. This chain's CDR3 is CASSVGGMDGYTF. Here the CDR3 DNA reads TGTGCCAGCAGCGTGGGAGGGATGGATGGCTACACCTTC.

The table lists this clonotype with a few counts. This chain joins TRBV27 and TRBJ2-5; D is uncertain. CDR3 length: 13 amino acids. V lost 6 bases and J 0 bases, leaving 8 bases between the germline ends. Germline V gene lookup returns CDR1 MNHEY and CDR2 SMNVEV (reference sequence). Here the CDR3 reads CASSGLYQETQYF. The CDR3, as DNA: TGTGCCAGCAGCGGGTTGTACCAAGAGACCCAGTACTTC.

The V gene is TRBV5-6, the J gene TRBJ2-7; 7 bases align to TRBD2. CDR1 and CDR2 (germline): SGHDT, YYEEEE. The V and J ends lost 0 bases and 0 bases, in that order; junction bases with no gene match: 9. The CDR3 runs to 17 residues. CDR3: CASSLVGGKANSYEQYF. CDR3 bases: TGTGCCAGCAGCTTGGTGGGGGGGAAGGCGAACTCCTACGAGCAGTACTTC.

This clonotype was detected only a few times. The gene calls are TRBV4-1 and TRBJ2-4; 12 bases are a match to TRBD2. This CDR3 has 17 residues. The V and J ends lost 4 bases and 0 bases, in that order; junction bases with no gene match: 4. CDR1 is MGHRA and CDR2 is YSYEKL in the germline V gene. CDR3 region: CASSPTSGRGAKNIQYF. The CDR3 DNA follows: TGCGCCAGCAGCCCGACTAGCGGGAGAGGAGCCAAAAACATTCAGTACTTC.

This clonotype came up once. V usage is TRBV20-1 and J usage is TRBJ2-1; 11 nucleotides line up with TRBD2. Trimming removed 4 bases from V and 8 bases from J; junction bases left unmatched: 13. Germline CDR1 reads DFQATT; CDR2 reads SNEGSKA (reference sequence). The CDR3 spans 16 residues. Here the CDR3 DNA reads TGCAGTGCTACGCGGACCGTAGCGGGAGGGGATGATGAGCAGTTCTTC. Protein product: CSATRTVAGGDDEQFF.

V and J are TRBV6-2 or TRBV6-3 and TRBJ1-2; 9 positions agree with TRBD1. V shed 5 bases, J shed 7 bases, and the junction held 2 bases outside the gene matches. Germline V gene lookup returns CDR1 MNHEY and CDR2 SVGEGT. The CDR3 consists of 12 residues. CDR3 sequence: CASSRDRAGYTF. For the CDR3, the DNA is TGTGCCAGCAGTCGGGACAGGGCTGGCTACACCTTC.

This chain uses TRBV9 with TRBJ2-1; 16 bases align to TRBD2. The J call is uncertain, as TRBJ2-7 better fits the DNA end. The CDR3 is 15 amino acids. Germline V gene lookup returns CDR1 SGDLS and CDR2 YYNGEE. CDR3 loop: CASSVGTSGRGEQYF. Here the CDR3 DNA reads TGTGCCAGCAGCGTGGGGACTAGCGGGAGGGGAGAGCAGTACTTC.

The chain employs TRBV24-1 and TRBJ2-3; the D gene is possibly TRBD2 (5 bases). Per the germline V gene, CDR1 is KGHDR and CDR2 is SFDVKD. Trimming shortened V by 7 bases and J by 6 bases, and 10 bases separated the two germline ends. This CDR3 is built from 12 residues. The CDR3 sequence is CATSPSGDTQYF. In nucleotides, the CDR3 is TGTGCCACCAGCCCGTCGGGGGATACGCAGTATTTT.

This clonotype was picked up a small number of times. The chain links TRBV7-9 to TRBJ1-4; 8 nucleotides line up with TRBD1. The trim removed 3 bases at V and 7 bases at J, leaving 7 bases unmatched. CDR1 and CDR2 (germline): SEHNR, FQNEAQ (reference sequence). The CDR3 covers 15 residues. CDR3 nucleotide sequence: TGTGCCAGCAGCTTTGACAGGGGAGCTTCTGAAAAACTGTTTTTT. Its translation is CASSFDRGASEKLFF.

The CDR3 DNA is TGCGCCAGCAGCCAAGATCAGGCGGGAGCGCCTTACGAGCAGTACTTC. Amino acid sequence: CASSQDQAGAPYEQYF. This chain connects TRBV4-1 to TRBJ2-7; 7 bases fit TRBD2. This CDR3 is built from 16 residues. V lost 0 bases and J lost 4; bases outside the gene matches: 9. The germline CDR1 and CDR2 sequences are MGHRA and YSYEKL.

CDR3 nucleotides: TGTGCCAGCAGTTACTCCAGGGGCTGGAGTGCGGTCACTGAAGCTTTCTTT. This sequence encodes CASSYSRGWSAVTEAFF. The V and J genes are TRBV6-2 or TRBV6-3 and TRBJ1-1; TRBD1 might be the D (6 bases). The V and J ends lost 0 bases and 4 bases respectively, with 18 bases between them. This CDR3 comprises 17 residues. Germline CDR1 MNHEY, CDR2 SVGEGT.

The chain joins TRBV24-1 to TRBJ2-3; 8 bases match TRBD2. The ends lost 4 bases at V and 6 bases at J; junction bases unmatched: 8. The V gene's germline CDR1 is KGHDR and CDR2 SFDVKD. The CDR3 has 15 residues. The CDR3 reads CATSEQRESSDTQYF. CDR3 nucleotide sequence: TGTGCCACCAGTGAACAGCGGGAGTCTAGCGATACGCAGTATTTT.

The rearrangement links TRBV4-1 to TRBJ2-1; 12 bases are shared with TRBD2. Trimming removed 1 base from V and 8 bases from J; junction bases left unmatched: 12. The CDR3 covers 18 residues. Germline V CDR1 and CDR2: MGHRA, YSYEKL. The CDR3, as DNA: TGCGCCAGCAGCCAAGGCCCCTATGCTAGCGGGAGGGGCTATGAGCAGTTCTTC. This encodes CASSQGPYASGRGYEQFF.

V gene TRBV10-3 combines with J gene TRBJ2-3; the D is unclear. V gave up 6 bases and J gave up 0 bases, with 4 bases separating them. CDR3 length equals 12 residues. Germline-derived CDR1 and CDR2 are ENHRY and SYGVKD. CDR3 DNA sequence: TGTGCCATCAGGCTGAGCACAGATACGCAGTATTTT. Translating it yields CAIRLSTDTQYF.

The rearrangement joins TRBV21-1 to TRBJ1-6; the DNA was not compared with TRBD1, the D call given in the table. TRBV21-1 represents a pseudogene. The CDR3 covers 15 residues. The CDR3 bases are TGTGCCAGCAGCAAACTGGACAGCCCCGGTTCACCCCTCCACTTT. Protein sequence: CASSKLDSPGSPLHF.

This clonotype was recorded a few times. The chain joins TRBV4-2 to TRBJ1-2; D call uncertain. This CDR3 has 13 residues. Trimming removed 6 bases at V and 2 bases at J, with 10 bases between. The germline gives CDR1 LGHNA, CDR2 YNFKEQ. The CDR3 spells CASRVGVNYGYTF. CDR3 coding DNA: TGTGCCAGCAGGGTCGGTGTGAACTATGGCTACACCTTC.

The J gene is TRBJ2-7, the V gene TRBV9; D remains unclear. The CDR3 runs to 15 residues. Germline values: CDR1 SGDLS, CDR2 YYNGEE. Trimming removed 4 bases from V and 3 bases from J, with 17 bases in between. DNA for the CDR3: TGTGCCAGCAGCACTCAGGCGGAGAGTTACTACGAGCAGTACTTC. Translating gives CASSTQAESYYEQYF. The variable domain in full, with the rest retrieved from reference TRBV9 and TRBJ2-7, is DSGVTQTPKHLITATGQRVTLRCSPRSGDLSVYWYQQSLDQGLQFLIQYYNGEERAKGNILERFSAQQFPDLHSELNLSSLELGDSALYFCASSTQAESYYEQYFGPGTRLTVT.

The V call is TRBV28, the J call TRBJ2-5; 7 nucleotides match TRBD2. The ends lost 6 bases at V and 11 bases at J; junction bases unmatched: 18. Germline-derived CDR1 and CDR2 are MDHEN and SYDVKM. The CDR3 extends over 15 amino acids. The DNA of the CDR3 is TGTGCCAGCAGCGGAGCGGGAATTAGCTATACTGAGCAGTACTTC. Translation gives CASSGAGISYTEQYF.

V gene TRBV6-6 combines with J gene TRBJ1-5; TRBD1 is a possible D gene (5 bases). CDR1 and CDR2 (germline): MNHNY, SVGAGI (reference sequence). CDR3 size: 14 residues. Trimming took off 2 bases at V and 6 bases at J, with 11 bases between the two ends. The CDR3 is CASSYVQGFQPQHF. Written as DNA, the CDR3 is TGTGCCAGCAGTTACGTCCAGGGTTTTCAGCCCCAGCATTTT.

V usage is TRBV4-2 and J usage is TRBJ1-5; unclear D gene. CDR3 length: 13 residues. V gave up 0 bases and J gave up 4 bases, with 4 bases separating them. Germline V gene sequence: CDR1 LGHNA, CDR2 YNFKEQ. CDR3 loop: CASSQDMNQPQHF. The CDR3 region has the DNA TGTGCCAGCAGCCAAGATATGAATCAGCCCCAGCATTTT.

The rearrangement links TRBV19 to TRBJ2-5, with no clear D. This CDR3 is built from 14 residues. V shed 5 bases and J shed 5 bases, with 15 bases lying between them. Per the germline V gene, CDR1 is LNHDA and CDR2 is SQIVND (reference sequence). As DNA, the CDR3 is TGTGCCAGTAGTCCGGGCCTCGGATGGGAGACCCAGTACTTC. Amino acid sequence: CASSPGLGWETQYF. The full variable domain, in which reference TRBV19 and TRBJ2-5 provide the parts outside the CDR3, is DGGITQSPKYLFRKEGQNVTLSCEQNLNHDAMYWYRQDPGQGLRLIYYSQIVNDFQKGDIAEGYSVSREKKESFPLTVTSAQKNPTAFYLCASSPGLGWETQYFGPGTRLLVL.

The V and J genes are TRBV4-1 and TRBJ2-2, with D possibly being TRBD2 (6 bases). Trimming removed 2 bases at V and 5 bases at J, with 15 bases between. This CDR3 has 16 residues. Germline V gives CDR1 MGHRA, CDR2 YSYEKL. The CDR3 bases are TGCGCCAGCAGCCAAATCGAGGGAGGAGGTACCGGGGAGCTGTTTTTT. It translates to CASSQIEGGGTGELFF.

In its sample, this clonotype was seen a few times. The chain couples TRBV7-8 to TRBJ2-5; D not resolved. This CDR3 spans 16 amino acids. The V gene's germline CDR1 is SGHVS and CDR2 FQNEAQ. V was pared by 5 bases and J by 1 base, with 17 bases between. CDR3 region: CASSPNFWDFQETQYF. In nucleotides, the CDR3 is TGTGCCAGCAGCCCCAATTTCTGGGATTTCCAAGAGACCCAGTACTTC. Using reference TRBV7-8 and TRBJ2-5 for the parts outside the CDR3, the full variable domain is GAGVSQSPRYKVAKRGQDVALRCDPISGHVSLFWYQQALGQGPEFLTYFQNEAQLDKSGLPSDRFFAERPEGSVSTLKIQRTQQEDSAVYLCASSPNFWDFQETQYFGPGTRLLVL.

This clonotype came up a few times. This rearrangement joins TRBV29-1 to TRBJ2-7, with 11 bases aligning to TRBD1. CDR3 length: 13 amino acids. Germline-derived CDR1 and CDR2 are SQVTM and ANQGSEA. The CDR3 nucleotides read TGCAGATGTAAAGGGACAGGGGGCTACGAGCAGTACTTC. Translated, it gives CRCKGTGGYEQYF.